This passage covers 6 T cell receptor beta chains from one sample sequenced in a study of blood T cells in healthy people across ages. Then a second PCR, running about 6 to 12 cycles, was carried out with a sample-barcoded 5' primer and a J-beta primer mix. One entry per CDR3 protein, called by TCRdb with MiXCR from the 5' RACE reads. In the table there are over 700,000 distinct CDR3 sequences, roughly 25% of which are singletons. Separately, the same data were catalogued under a study of T cells of mothers and their children.

The sequenced sample consisted of blood. Receptor source: a boy between 10 and 17 years old in good health.

This chain uses TRBV20-1 with TRBJ2-3; 9 nucleotides match TRBD2. With 4 bases clipped from V and 2 bases from J, the junction kept 10 bases outside the gene matches. The V gene's germline CDR1 is DFQATT and CDR2 SNEGSKA (reference sequence). The CDR3 length is 16 residues. The CDR3 loop reads CSAIYGLAGLTDTQYF. In DNA, the CDR3 is TGCAGTGCTATCTATGGGCTAGCGGGGCTCACAGATACGCAGTATTTT.

The gene calls are TRBV29-1 and TRBJ1-2; possibly TRBD1 for D (6 bases). V lost 8 bases, J lost 0 bases, and 13 bases lay in between. The CDR3 is 13 amino acids. Germline V gene lookup returns CDR1 SQVTM and CDR2 ANQGSEA. CDR3 residues: CSTTGPPNYGYTF. The CDR3, as DNA: TGCAGCACCACAGGGCCACCTAACTATGGCTACACCTTC.

This chain connects TRBV18 to TRBJ2-3, with TRBD2 matching over 12 bases. There are 16 residues in the CDR3. Unmatched junction bases numbered 12, after V lost 8 bases and J lost 6 bases. Germline loops: CDR1 KGHSH, CDR2 LQKENI. CDR3 residues: CASAKLAGGVPDTQYF. CDR3 DNA sequence: TGTGCCAGCGCCAAACTAGCGGGAGGTGTCCCCGATACGCAGTATTTT.

The rearrangement joins TRBV10-3 to TRBJ1-1, with 8 bases aligning to TRBD1. The V and J ends lost 6 bases and 4 bases, in that order; junction bases with no gene match: 13. Germline lookup yields CDR1 ENHRY and CDR2 SYGVKD. This CDR3 comprises 16 residues. CDR3 residues: CAIRDRGSESGTEAFF. As DNA, the CDR3 is TGTGCCATCAGAGACAGGGGATCCGAGTCGGGCACTGAAGCTTTCTTT.

This clonotype was observed a few times. J is TRBJ2-4 and V is TRBV7-2, with D maybe TRBD2 (6 bases). The V end lost 4 bases, the J end lost 5 bases, and 12 bases lay between the germline ends. The CDR3 consists of 14 residues. Germline-derived CDR1 and CDR2 are SGHTA and FQGNSA. The chain's CDR3 is CASSWTPGENIQYF. As DNA, the CDR3 is TGTGCCAGCAGCTGGACCCCGGGGGAAAACATTCAGTACTTC.

The chain joins TRBV7-9 to TRBJ2-5; D assignment may be TRBD1 or TRBD2 (6 bases each). This CDR3 is 16 amino acids long. In germline, CDR1 is SEHNR, CDR2 FQNEAQ (reference sequence). The V end lost 6 bases, the J end lost 4 bases, and 21 bases lay between the germline ends. CDR3 sequence: CASSFRGGPISETQYF. As DNA, the CDR3 is TGTGCCAGCAGTTTTAGAGGGGGGCCGATATCAGAGACCCAGTACTTC.